This record looks at one TCR beta chain sequence and its context. These data come from a study of blood T cell repertoires in COVID-19. Libraries were prepared by immunoSEQ multiplex PCR; TCRdb keeps only in-frame clonotypes and omits some of them. The sample has 200,000 to 300,000 clones; approximately 88% are singletons. This CDR3 region has 20 residues. Germline assignment: CDR1 SNHLY and CDR2 FYNNEI. The trim removed 3 bases at V and 0 bases at J, leaving 15 bases unmatched. This TCR derives from a woman aged 25 to 39 with COVID-19, enrolled during active disease. The sample consisted of peripheral blood. The V gene is TRBV2, the J gene TRBJ2-1; 9 nucleotides match TRBD2. The CDR3 bases are TGTGCCAGCAGTGAGTGGGCGGGAGGGCCGGAGTTCCCCTCCTACAATGAGCAGTTCTTC. It specifies CASSEWAGGPEFPSYNEQFF.